The 32 T cell receptor beta chains given below trace back to one sample, sequenced in a study of T cell repertoires in cytomegalovirus infection. One entry per CDR3 protein results from TCRdb running MiXCR on the reads. The table shows about 300,000 distinct CDR3 sequences, with 9.6% occurring only once. Sequences were obtained from PBMCs. The source is a human donor in good health (CMV status not recorded). Some clones in this sample may be carry-over from other donors' samples.

This rearrangement joins TRBV20-1 to TRBJ2-5; a weak D match, TRBD2 (6 bases). The CDR3 extends over 12 amino acids. Trimming took 5 bases from V and 4 from J, leaving 11 bases between them. Per germline, CDR1 DFQATT and CDR2 SNEGSKA (reference sequence). The CDR3 region is CSAGGGIETQYF. The DNA of the CDR3 is TGCAGTGCTGGGGGAGGTATAGAGACCCAGTACTTC.

This clonotype was recorded at least ten times. The rearrangement uses TRBV20-1 and TRBJ2-5, with D uncertain. CDR3 length: 13 residues. Germline CDR1 is DFQATT and CDR2 is SNEGSKA (reference sequence). V was pared by 6 bases and J by 4 bases, with 15 bases between. In DNA form, the CDR3 reads TGCAGTGCCCTCGCCTCATCGGGAGAGACCCAGTACTTC. It specifies CSALASSGETQYF.

This clonotype came up many times. The rearrangement uses TRBV28 and TRBJ2-7; 10 nucleotides align to TRBD1. The V and J ends lost 6 bases and 3 bases, in that order; junction bases with no gene match: 5. Germline CDR1 and CDR2: MDHEN and SYDVKM. The CDR3 covers 14 residues. CDR3 DNA: TGTGCCAGCAGGCGACAGGGGGCCGGCTACGAGCAGTACGTC. Its protein product is CASRRQGAGYEQYV.

This clonotype was detected many times. This sequence joins TRBV28 and TRBJ2-3; D is possibly TRBD1 or TRBD2 (6 bases each). V was pared by 7 bases and J by 0 bases, with 14 bases between. CDR3 length: 15 amino acids. Germline V gene lookup returns CDR1 MDHEN and CDR2 SYDVKM. CDR3 sequence (DNA): TGTGCCAGCACCTGGGGGCGGGGCAGCACAGATACGCAGTATTTT. Amino acids: CASTWGRGSTDTQYF. The variable domain in full, with the rest retrieved from reference TRBV28 and TRBJ2-3, is DVKVTQSSRYLVKRTGEKVFLECVQDMDHENMFWYRQDPGLGLRLIYFSYDVKMKEKGDIPEGYSVSREKKERFSLILESASTNQTSMYLCASTWGRGSTDTQYFGPGTRLTVL.

The chain is built from TRBV6-2 or TRBV6-3 and TRBJ2-1; 10 bases match TRBD2. J was trimmed by 4 bases and V by 0 bases; bases with no gene match: 3. CDR1 and CDR2 (germline): MNHEY, SVGEGT. The CDR3 spans 16 residues. CDR3 in DNA: TGTGCCAGCAGTTACTCCCTAGCGGGGGATTACAATGAGCAGTTCTTC. Its translation is CASSYSLAGDYNEQFF.

This clonotype was picked up many times. This chain joins TRBV7-9 and TRBJ1-1; D may be TRBD1 (5 bases). CDR3 size: 16 residues. V dropped 7 bases and J dropped 4 bases, with 22 bases sitting between them. Germline V gives CDR1 SEHNR, CDR2 FQNEAQ (reference sequence). In DNA, the CDR3 is TGTGCCAGCACCAACAGGCCCCTCGGGTTGGCCACTGAAGCTTTCTTT. Translating it yields CASTNRPLGLATEAFF.

There are many counts of this clonotype. The chain links TRBV29-1 to TRBJ2-1, with TRBD1 matching over 7 bases. Germline CDR1 and CDR2: SQVTM and ANQGSEA. The CDR3 is made up of 16 amino acids. V gave up 7 bases and J gave up 4 bases; unmatched junction bases: 16. CDR3 DNA sequence: TGCAGCGCCGAAACGGGACAGAGGATGGTTTACAATGAGCAGTTCTTC. Its translation: CSAETGQRMVYNEQFF.

The chain uses TRBV20-1 and TRBJ2-2; D gene ambiguous. V lost 0 bases and J lost 4, with 6 bases in between. Germline V gene lookup returns CDR1 DFQATT and CDR2 SNEGSKA (reference sequence). The CDR3 totals 13 residues. The CDR3 sequence is CSAREVGTGELFF. CDR3 nucleotides: TGCAGTGCTAGAGAGGTCGGCACCGGGGAGCTGTTTTTT.

This clonotype was observed many times. CDR3 nucleotides: TGTGCCAGCCGAGAGTGGGGGAACACCGGGGAGCTGTTTTTT. This translates into CASREWGNTGELFF. The chain recombines TRBV2 with TRBJ2-2; no clear D gene. The germline V gene encodes CDR1 SNHLY and CDR2 FYNNEI. Trimming took off 8 bases at V and 1 base at J, with 11 bases between the two ends. This CDR3 has 14 residues. Variable domain in full (rest from reference TRBV2 and TRBJ2-2): EPEVTQTPSHQVTQMGQEVILRCVPISNHLYFYWYRQILGQKVEFLVSFYNNEISEKSEIFDDQFSVERPDGSNFTLKIRSTKLEDSAMYFCASREWGNTGELFFGEGSRLTVL.

This clonotype was counted at least ten times. This chain links TRBV5-5 with TRBJ2-2; 8 bases are a match to TRBD1. CDR3 length equals 18 residues. The V segment lost 0 bases and the J segment 7 bases; nucleotides outside the gene matches: 14. Germline-derived CDR1 and CDR2 are SGHKS and YYEKEE (reference sequence). The CDR3 nucleotides are TGTGCCAGCAGCTTGGAAATTCAGGGGGCCAGGCGTAACGGGGAGCTGTTTTTT. This codes for CASSLEIQGARRNGELFF.

This clonotype was seen many times. The chain employs TRBV7-2 and TRBJ2-7, with 10 bases fitting TRBD1. Germline CDR1 SGHTA, CDR2 FQGNSA. V was pared by 4 bases and J by 7 bases, with 7 bases of the junction left unmatched. The CDR3 contains 14 residues. CDR3 DNA: TGTGCCAGCAGCTCAGGACAGGGGGTGAGGGAGCAGTACTTC. Its protein is CASSSGQGVREQYF.

This clonotype was recorded only once. The chain links TRBV20-1 to TRBJ1-5; 9 bases agree with TRBD1. The CDR3 length is 13 residues. Germline V CDR1 and CDR2: DFQATT, SNEGSKA (reference sequence). Trimming took 7 bases from V and 2 from J; bases not matched to a gene: 3. CDR3 loop: CSVWTGGNQPQHF. The CDR3 DNA sequence: TGCAGTGTCTGGACAGGGGGCAATCAGCCCCAGCATTTT.

This clonotype appeared many times. The rearrangement links TRBV7-2 to TRBJ2-7; TRBD1 is a possible D gene (6 bases). CDR3 length: 13 residues. Germline lookup yields CDR1 SGHTA and CDR2 FQGNSA. Trimming shortened V by 5 bases and J by 4 bases, and 12 bases separated the two germline ends. CDR3 coding DNA: TGTGCCAGCAGCCTCCTACAGGGATACGAGCAGTACTTC. Protein: CASSLLQGYEQYF.

This clonotype was recorded many times. The J gene is TRBJ2-7, the V gene TRBV6-1, with D unclear. Germline CDR1 and CDR2: MNHNS and SASEGT. The CDR3 extends over 13 amino acids. V shed 6 bases and J shed 1 base, with 10 bases lying between them. CDR3: CASSTDRSYEQYV. The CDR3 DNA is TGTGCCAGCAGCACCGACCGATCCTACGAGCAGTACGTC.

This clonotype occurred many times. The rearrangement links TRBV28 to TRBJ1-1; D is undetermined. CDR1 and CDR2 (germline): MDHEN, SYDVKM. The CDR3 contains 15 residues. V was cut by 0 bases and J by 2 bases, with 10 bases left in between. As DNA, the CDR3 is TGTGCCAGCAGTTTATGGCAGGTGGGAAACACTGAAGCTTTCTTT. This translates into CASSLWQVGNTEAFF.

This clonotype was found many times. In nucleotides, the CDR3 is TGTGCCAGCAGTGCCAAGGTCCTGAACACTGAAGCTTTCTTT. Its translation: CASSAKVLNTEAFF. The chain is built from TRBV2 and TRBJ1-1; D gene unclear. CDR3 size: 14 residues. Between the trimmed V and J ends, which lost 4 bases and 0 bases, there was a span of 9 bases. From germline, CDR1 is SNHLY and CDR2 FYNNEI.

This clonotype has a handful of counts. This chain connects TRBV6-6 to TRBJ2-7; 8 positions agree with TRBD1. The CDR3 contains 14 residues. Germline CDR1 is MNHNY and CDR2 is SVGAGI (reference sequence). V gave up 6 bases and J gave up 2 bases; unmatched junction bases: 6. The CDR3 region has the DNA TGTGCCAGCAGAACCGGACAGGGCACCTACGAGCAGTACTTC. Protein sequence: CASRTGQGTYEQYF.

This clonotype was seen many times. This chain links TRBV7-9 with TRBJ2-1; 10 bases are shared with TRBD1. The ends lost 5 bases at V and 6 bases at J; junction bases unmatched: 7. The CDR3 loop spans 15 amino acids. CDR1 and CDR2 from the germline V gene are SEHNR and FQNEAQ (reference sequence). CDR3 sequence: CASSESGTGANEQFF. The CDR3 DNA reads as TGTGCCAGCAGCGAATCCGGGACAGGGGCCAATGAGCAGTTCTTC.

J is TRBJ2-1 and V is TRBV6-6; TRBD2 agrees at 7 bases. V lost 5 bases and J lost 4; bases outside the gene matches: 8. The CDR3 is made up of 15 amino acids. From germline, CDR1 is MNHNY and CDR2 SVGAGI (reference sequence). The CDR3 DNA follows: TGTGCCAGCAGTAACCGCGGGGGACCTTACAATGAGCAGTTCTTC. This encodes CASSNRGGPYNEQFF.

This clonotype was seen more than once but under ten times. The chain combines TRBV5-5 with TRBJ2-7; 9 bases line up with TRBD1. CDR3 size: 13 residues. Germline lookup yields CDR1 SGHKS and CDR2 YYEKEE (reference sequence). With V trimmed by 7 bases and J by 4 bases, 6 bases remained unmatched. This chain's CDR3 is CASWDRVSYEQYV. CDR3 bases: TGTGCCAGCTGGGACAGGGTTTCTTACGAGCAGTACGTC.

This clonotype has a count of ten or more. The V call is TRBV14, the J call TRBJ1-1; D unresolved. V was cut by 1 base and J by 3 bases, with 9 bases left in between. The CDR3 is made up of 14 amino acids. The germline CDR1 and CDR2 sequences are SGHDN and FVKESK. CDR3 residues: CASSQVGWDTEAFF. DNA for the CDR3: TGTGCCAGCAGCCAAGTGGGGTGGGACACTGAAGCTTTCTTT.

This clonotype was counted at least ten times. The chain carries TRBV4-3 and TRBJ2-1, with D perhaps TRBD1 (6 bases). Between the trimmed V and J ends, which lost 0 bases and 4 bases, there was a span of 10 bases. Germline V gene sequence: CDR1 LGHNA, CDR2 YSLEER. The CDR3 sequence is 15 residues long. The CDR3 protein is CASSQDGDKYNEQFF. CDR3 DNA sequence: TGCGCCAGCAGCCAAGACGGGGACAAGTACAATGAGCAGTTCTTC.

This clonotype turned up a few times. This chain uses TRBV10-1 with TRBJ2-7; 11 bases match TRBD2. J gave up 3 bases and V 3 bases, and 7 bases lay outside the gene matches. The CDR3 runs 16 residues. Per the germline V gene, CDR1 is WNHNN and CDR2 is SYGVQD (reference sequence). The CDR3 sequence is CASSDPLAGGNYEQYF. The CDR3 DNA reads as TGCGCCAGCAGTGACCCTCTAGCGGGGGGCAACTACGAGCAGTACTTC.

This clonotype was counted many times. In DNA, the CDR3 is TGTGCCAGCTCACCCGGGACGGACACTGAAGCTTTCTTT. Protein product: CASSPGTDTEAFF. The V call is TRBV18, the J call TRBJ1-1; TRBD1 might be the D (5 bases). This CDR3 has 13 amino acids. Germline values: CDR1 KGHSH, CDR2 LQKENI. V gave up 3 bases and J gave up 3 bases, with 8 bases separating them.

This clonotype was seen many times. The CDR3 DNA follows: TGTGCCAGCAGTTGGGTAGCTAACTATGGCTACACCTTC. Translation: CASSWVANYGYTF. The chain has TRBV27 and TRBJ1-2; unclear D gene. CDR1 and CDR2 from the germline V gene are MNHEY and SMNVEV (reference sequence). V lost 4 bases and J 0 bases, leaving 6 bases between the germline ends. This CDR3 has 13 residues.

This clonotype was observed many times. The chain has TRBV7-8 and TRBJ2-4, with TRBD2 matching over 11 bases. Trimming at V came to 2 bases and at J to 0 bases, leaving 6 bases not matched to a gene. The CDR3 length is 18 residues. CDR1 and CDR2 from the germline V gene are SGHVS and FQNEAQ. The CDR3 nucleotides read TGTGCCAGCAGCTTAACTAGCGGGGGTACCCTAGCCAAAAACATTCAGTACTTC. Translation: CASSLTSGGTLAKNIQYF.

This clonotype was recorded many times. This chain links TRBV7-9 with TRBJ1-2, with D unresolved. In germline, CDR1 is SEHNR, CDR2 FQNEAQ (reference sequence). V was clipped by 0 bases and J by 2 bases, with 4 bases between them. The CDR3 loop spans 13 amino acids. The CDR3 nucleotides are TGTGCCAGCAGCTTAGCGGAAAACTATGGCTACACCTTC. Amino acids: CASSLAENYGYTF.

Comment on this clonotype: At one end the junction does not follow the germline gene, possibly because of a read error. CDR3 sequence (DNA): TGCAGTGCGAGAGACGGCAACAATCAGCCCCAGCATTTT. Encoded protein: CSARDGNNQPQHF. The chain uses TRBV20-1 and TRBJ1-5; D call uncertain. CDR1 DFQATT and CDR2 SNEGSKA come from the germline V gene (reference sequence). The length of the CDR3 is 13 residues.

This clonotype has at least ten counts. The chain employs TRBV6-5 and TRBJ2-1; 9 bases fit TRBD2. Germline values: CDR1 MNHEY, CDR2 SVGAGI. Losses at the gene ends were 6 bases for V and 4 bases for J; bases not matched to a gene: 7. The CDR3 spans 15 residues. The CDR3 DNA sequence: TGTGCCAGCAGGCCCGGACTAGCGCGGTACAATGAGCAGTTCTTC. This codes for CASRPGLARYNEQFF.

The V call is TRBV28, the J call TRBJ2-5; the D call may be TRBD1 or TRBD2 (6 bases each). Trimming cost V 5 bases and J 4 bases, with 11 bases left between them. The germline V gene has CDR1 MDHEN and CDR2 SYDVKM. There are 13 residues in the CDR3. Here the CDR3 reads CASSGGQLETQYF. In nucleotides, the CDR3 is TGTGCCAGCAGTGGGGGGCAGCTAGAGACCCAGTACTTC.

This clonotype was detected many times. The genes are TRBV14 and TRBJ1-1; D gene ambiguous. CDR3 length: 14 residues. Germline-derived CDR1 and CDR2 are SGHDN and FVKESK. Trimming cost V 1 base and J 7 bases, with 13 bases left between them. The CDR3 nucleotides are TGTGCCAGCAGCCAAGTACCGATCCACCATGAAGCTTTCTTT. It translates to CASSQVPIHHEAFF.

This clonotype was seen a handful of times. In DNA, the CDR3 is TGTGCCAGCAGTTACATTCCTAGCGGGGGCGAGCAGTACGTC. It codes for CASSYIPSGGEQYV. This chain links TRBV6-2 or TRBV6-3 with TRBJ2-7, with 10 bases matching TRBD2. Germline values: CDR1 MNHEY, CDR2 SVGEGT. V lost 2 bases, J lost 6 bases, and 4 bases stayed unmatched. This CDR3 has 14 residues.